The 23 T cell receptor beta chains listed next were all sequenced from one sample in a study of CD8 T cells in ankylosing spondylitis (dated by TCRdb to the late 2010s). The library was obtained by 5' RACE. Sequenced on an Illumina HiSeq 2500. Clones were called with MiXCR by TCRdb after fastp trimmed the public reads at Q25, and only in-frame beta chains were retained. Rows with a matching CDR3 protein are joined into one entry that keeps the most common DNA and genes. The sample has tens of thousands of distinct CDR3 sequences on record, 6% to 8% of them singletons. The ten largest clones add up to 5% of the sample. Source material: synovial fluid, either unsorted or a sorted T cell fraction (not recorded which). Source of these receptors: a male donor with ankylosing spondylitis.

Only a few counts were recorded for this clonotype. The gene calls are TRBV10-3 and TRBJ2-7; D gene uncertain. The CDR3 is 14 amino acids. V dropped 0 bases and J dropped 3 bases, with 9 bases sitting between them. CDR1 is ENHRY, CDR2 SYGVKD, per germline. The CDR3 DNA reads as TGTGCCATCAGTGAGTCGGGCCCAGGCTACGAGCAGTACTTC. Translation: CAISESGPGYEQYF.

This clonotype was seen more than once but under ten times. The chain is built from TRBV2 and TRBJ2-7; D is unclear. This CDR3 has 15 residues. Germline assignment: CDR1 SNHLY and CDR2 FYNNEI. With 8 bases removed from V and 2 bases from J, the gap between germline ends came to 19 bases. For the CDR3, the DNA is TGTGCCAGCCGGACGATGACGGGCACCACCTACGAGCAGTACTTC. It specifies CASRTMTGTTYEQYF.

The table lists this clonotype with a few counts. The CDR3 loop is CASSQGTRKETQYF. CDR3 DNA sequence: TGTGCCAGCAGCCAGGGAACTAGGAAAGAGACCCAGTACTTC. The rearrangement links TRBV4-2 to TRBJ2-5; possible D gene TRBD2, 5 bases. With 3 bases removed from V and 3 bases from J, the gap between germline ends came to 11 bases. Germline lookup yields CDR1 LGHNA and CDR2 YNFKEQ. This CDR3 is built from 14 residues.

The chain employs TRBV28 and TRBJ2-7, with 10 bases matching TRBD2. The CDR3 sequence is 17 residues long. Germline trimming cut 0 bases from V and 6 bases from J; bases unmatched to any gene: 11. Per germline, CDR1 MDHEN and CDR2 SYDVKM. The CDR3, as DNA: TGTGCCAGCAGTTTATGGGGCGGGGCTAGCGGGAGATTCGAGCAGTACTTC. Its translation is CASSLWGGASGRFEQYF. Drawing the rest from reference TRBV28 and TRBJ2-7, the complete variable domain is DVKVTQSSRYLVKRTGEKVFLECVQDMDHENMFWYRQDPGLGLRLIYFSYDVKMKEKGDIPEGYSVSREKKERFSLILESASTNQTSMYLCASSLWGGASGRFEQYFGPGTRLTVT.

In its sample, this clonotype was seen many times. Germline is not matched at one junction end, which may reflect a read error. The V and J genes are TRBV9 and TRBJ2-7; D might be TRBD1 (5 bases). Germline-derived CDR1 and CDR2 are SGDLS and YYNGEE. The CDR3 extends over 15 amino acids. CDR3 amino acids: CASSVAPTASYGQYF. The CDR3 DNA sequence: TGTGCCAGCAGTGTGGCCCCGACAGCCTCCTACGGGCAGTACTTC.

This clonotype has only a few counts. The chain couples TRBV28 to TRBJ2-1; 7 nucleotides align to TRBD2. V lost 7 bases and J lost 8; bases outside the gene matches: 20. Germline CDR1 reads MDHEN; CDR2 reads SYDVKM. The CDR3 has 17 residues. CDR3 sequence (DNA): TGTGCCAGCACCCCCCTGGAACTAGCGCTCCGACAAGATGAGCAGTTCTTC. Amino acid sequence: CASTPLELALRQDEQFF.

This clonotype was detected a few times. A much bigger clone sits one base away, suggesting this may be a read error. This sequence joins TRBV12-3 or TRBV12-4 and TRBJ2-1, with 11 bases matching TRBD2. The CDR3 is 18 residues long. After removal of 8 bases from V and 5 bases from J, the junction contained 17 bases not matched to a gene. This CDR3 reads CASCPEYSGRAYDNEQFF. The CDR3 DNA reads TGTGCCAGCTGTCCCGAATATAGCGGGAGGGCTTACGACAATGAGCAGTTCTTC.

This clonotype was detected many times. The chain combines TRBV20-1 with TRBJ2-7; TRBD2 aligns across 7 bases. The V and J ends lost 0 bases and 6 bases, in that order; junction bases with no gene match: 8. This CDR3 has 14 residues. Germline V CDR1 and CDR2: DFQATT, SNEGSKA (reference sequence). CDR3 sequence reads: CSARDTAGVGEQYF. Here the CDR3 DNA reads TGCAGTGCTAGAGATACCGCGGGAGTGGGCGAGCAGTACTTC.

This clonotype showed up many times. This chain uses TRBV6-1 with TRBJ1-5; TRBD1 aligns across 7 bases. V was clipped by 0 bases and J by 0 bases; unmatched bases: 2. Looked up from germline, CDR1 is MNHNS and CDR2 is SASEGT. CDR3 length equals 16 residues. The CDR3, as DNA: TGTGCCAGCAGTGAAGCGACAGGGTATAGCAATCAGCCCCAGCATTTT. It is translated as CASSEATGYSNQPQHF.

The chain combines TRBV7-2 with TRBJ2-1; 9 bases line up with TRBD2. Germline-derived CDR1 and CDR2 are SGHTA and FQGNSA. V shed 3 bases and J 2 bases; nucleotides not matched to a gene: 5. The CDR3 spans 16 residues. CDR3 in amino acids: CASSFASGNPYNEQFF. The CDR3, as DNA: TGTGCCAGCAGCTTTGCTAGCGGGAACCCCTACAATGAGCAGTTCTTC. The full variable domain, completed using reference TRBV7-2 and TRBJ2-1, is GAGVSQSPSNKVTEKGKDVELRCDPISGHTALYWYRQSLGQGLEFLIYFQGNSAPDKSGLPSDRFSAERTGGSVSTLTIQRTQQEDSAVYLCASSFASGNPYNEQFFGPGTRLTVL.

This clonotype was counted many times. This chain uses TRBV20-1 with TRBJ2-7; TRBD1 matches 9 bases. The trim removed 5 bases at V and 6 bases at J, leaving 14 bases unmatched. The CDR3 has 15 residues. The V gene's germline CDR1 is DFQATT and CDR2 SNEGSKA (reference sequence). The CDR3 DNA follows: TGCAGTGCTCGGGGGCTCTGGACAGGGGTGGGCGAGCAGTACTTC. This codes for CSARGLWTGVGEQYF.

Ten or more counts support this clonotype. V usage is TRBV20-1 and J usage is TRBJ2-5; no clear D gene. The V end was cut by 5 bases, the J end by 5 bases, with 15 bases between. The CDR3 consists of 13 residues. Germline values: CDR1 DFQATT, CDR2 SNEGSKA (reference sequence). The CDR3 DNA reads as TGCAGTGCTCCTTCCACCGGATTTGAGACCCAGTACTTC. Translation gives CSAPSTGFETQYF.

This clonotype was detected ten times or more. The V call is TRBV10-3, the J call TRBJ1-1, with TRBD1 matching over 7 bases. This CDR3 comprises 16 residues. Trimming cost V 2 bases and J 1 base; bases outside gene matches: 7. The V gene's germline CDR1 is ENHRY and CDR2 SYGVKD. CDR3 coding DNA: TGTGCCATCAGTGAGACAACCGGGACAGAGAACACTGAAGCTTTCTTT. It translates to CAISETTGTENTEAFF.

This clonotype came up many times. CDR3 residues: CASSLVGTGVIYEQYF. The CDR3, as DNA: TGCGCCAGCAGCTTGGTGGGGACAGGGGTCATCTACGAGCAGTACTTC. This sequence joins TRBV5-1 and TRBJ2-7, with 10 bases that match TRBD1. CDR1 and CDR2 (germline): SGHRS, YFSETQ. Germline trimming cut 0 bases from V and 3 bases from J; bases unmatched to any gene: 6. The CDR3 consists of 16 residues. The full variable domain, its missing parts supplied by reference TRBV5-1 and TRBJ2-7, is KAGVTQTPRYLIKTRGQQVTLSCSPISGHRSVSWYQQTPGQGLQFLFEYFSETQRNKGNFPGRFSGRQFSNSRSEMNVSTLELGDSALYLCASSLVGTGVIYEQYFGPGTRLTVT.

At least ten counts were recorded for this clonotype. The chain links TRBV20-1 to TRBJ2-2; perhaps TRBD2 as D (5 bases). Germline assignment: CDR1 DFQATT and CDR2 SNEGSKA (reference sequence). The CDR3 loop spans 16 amino acids. Trimming shortened V by 2 bases and J by 2 bases, and 15 bases separated the two germline ends. CDR3 region: CSARPLLSGNTGELFF. CDR3 sequence (DNA): TGCAGTGCTAGACCACTTTTGAGCGGAAACACCGGGGAGCTGTTTTTT.

This clonotype was seen ten or more times. The chain employs TRBV5-8 and TRBJ2-2, with 7 bases lining up with TRBD1. V lost 3 bases to trimming and J lost 7 bases; unmatched junction nucleotides: 12. The CDR3 runs 16 residues. Germline-derived CDR1 and CDR2 are SGHTS and YDEGEE. CDR3 protein: CASSSDRLAIGGELFF. The CDR3 DNA is TGTGCCAGCAGCTCGGACAGGCTTGCGATCGGCGGGGAGCTGTTTTTT.

The sample holds many counts of this clonotype. The chain couples TRBV4-1 to TRBJ1-2; possibly TRBD1 for D (6 bases). Trimming removed 4 bases at V and 8 bases at J, with 17 bases between. Germline CDR1 reads MGHRA; CDR2 reads YSYEKL. CDR3 size: 14 residues. CDR3 residues: CASSRTGRGEGYTF. The CDR3 DNA is TGCGCCAGCAGCCGAACTGGAAGGGGGGAGGGCTACACCTTC.

This clonotype was seen ten or more times. The chain employs TRBV6-1 and TRBJ1-6; D call uncertain. V lost 9 bases, J lost 0 bases, and 9 bases lay in between. Germline CDR1 and CDR2: MNHNS and SASEGT. CDR3 length: 14 amino acids. The DNA for the CDR3 is TGTGCCAGTAGAGCGAGCTCCTATAATTCACCCCTCCACTTT. This gives the protein CASRASSYNSPLHF.

The chain recombines TRBV5-6 with TRBJ1-1; D may be TRBD1 (5 bases). V lost 1 base, J lost 4 bases, and 17 bases lay in between. The CDR3 runs 16 residues. Germline values: CDR1 SGHDT, CDR2 YYEEEE. The CDR3 bases are TGTGCCAGCAGCTTGTCGGGGGAAGAAGGATTCACTGAAGCTTTCTTT. Protein product: CASSLSGEEGFTEAFF.

This clonotype was found many times. This chain connects TRBV9 to TRBJ2-7; TRBD2 is a possible D gene (6 bases). The CDR3 has 15 residues. Germline V gene sequence: CDR1 SGDLS, CDR2 YYNGEE. Trimming shortened V by 0 bases and J by 3 bases, and 13 bases separated the two germline ends. The CDR3 protein is CASSVAIGTDYEQYF. Here the CDR3 DNA reads TGTGCCAGCAGCGTAGCTATCGGGACTGACTACGAGCAGTACTTC.

The sample holds many counts of this clonotype. The chain employs TRBV5-1 and TRBJ2-7, with unresolved D. Germline V gene sequence: CDR1 SGHRS, CDR2 YFSETQ. The CDR3 contains 13 residues. Trimming cost V 5 bases and J 3 bases, with 12 bases left between them. CDR3 sequence reads: CASRGEASYEQYF. CDR3 nucleotides: TGCGCCAGCAGGGGCGAGGCTAGCTACGAGCAGTACTTC.

CDR3 nucleotide sequence: TGCGCCAGCAGCTTGGAGTGGCAGAGTGAAGCTTTCTTT. This translates into CASSLEWQSEAFF. This chain joins TRBV5-1 and TRBJ1-1; D is unresolved. Germline CDR1 SGHRS, CDR2 YFSETQ. The CDR3 runs to 13 residues. Deletions cut 0 bases from V and 7 bases from J, with 10 bases between.

There are many counts of this clonotype. The V gene is TRBV6-6, the J gene TRBJ2-5; 9 nucleotides line up with TRBD2. Germline assignment: CDR1 MNHNY and CDR2 SVGAGI (reference sequence). V shed 9 bases and J 5 bases; nucleotides not matched to a gene: 4. The CDR3 runs to 12 residues. CDR3 region: CASSGSPETQYF. The DNA of the CDR3 is TGTGCCAGTAGCGGGAGCCCTGAGACCCAGTACTTC.